Listed below are T cell receptor beta chains from one sample, sequenced in a study of cytomegalovirus exposure and HLA in healthy donors. Produced via immunoSEQ multiplex PCR; TCRdb's table is partial and in-frame only. The sample has around 150,000 clones. The source material was PBMCs. The receptors originated from a woman aged 60 to 75 in good health and CMV-seronegative. Each CDR3 is given with its conserved first and last residue. The D gene is left open where the match is weak.

j_gene: TRBJ1-1
v_gene: TRBV27
d_gene: .
CDR3nt: TGTGCCAGCAGTTTATCGCTACAGGGAACTGAAGCTTTCTTT
CDR3aa: CASSLSLQGTEAFF

j_gene: TRBJ1-2
v_gene: TRBV5-1
d_gene: .
CDR3nt: TGCGCCAGCAGCTTGGCGGAGACTAACTATGGCTACACCTTC
CDR3aa: CASSLAETNYGYTF

j_gene: TRBJ1-2
v_gene: TRBV5-6
d_gene: TRBD1
CDR3nt: TGTGCCAGCAGCCTCGGGCACAGGGGGCGACCCATCCGTTATGGCTACACCTTC
CDR3aa: CASSLGHRGRPIRYGYTF

j_gene: TRBJ2-3
v_gene: TRBV13
d_gene: TRBD2
CDR3nt: TGTGCCAGCAGCCGACGGACTAGCGGGGGCCATGCGCAGTATTTT
CDR3aa: CASSRRTSGGHAQYF

j_gene: TRBJ1-3
v_gene: TRBV2
d_gene: .
CDR3nt: TGTGCCAGCAAGGCAGGGACTGGAAACACCATATATTTT
CDR3aa: CASKAGTGNTIYF

j_gene: TRBJ2-5
v_gene: TRBV11-2
d_gene: TRBD1
CDR3nt: TGTGCCAGCAGCAGACGGGACAGCCAGGAAGAGACCCAGTACTTC
CDR3aa: CASSRRDSQEETQYF

j_gene: TRBJ1-2
v_gene: TRBV18
d_gene: .
CDR3nt: TGTGCCAGCTCACAGGGACATCGCATCCACACCTTC
CDR3aa: CASSQGHRIHTF

j_gene: TRBJ1-2
v_gene: TRBV4-1
d_gene: .
CDR3nt: TGCGCCAGCAGCCAAGTCAGTACGAATTACTATGGCTACACCTTC
CDR3aa: CASSQVSTNYYGYTF

j_gene: TRBJ1-1
v_gene: TRBV14
d_gene: .
CDR3nt: TGTGCCAGCAGTAAACATGACAAGCCTGAAGCTTTCTTT
CDR3aa: CASSKHDKPEAFF

j_gene: TRBJ2-3
v_gene: TRBV15
d_gene: .
CDR3nt: TGTGCCACCAGCAGACCTGCAGGACTCCCAGATACGCAGTATTTT
CDR3aa: CATSRPAGLPDTQYF

j_gene: TRBJ2-3
v_gene: TRBV15
d_gene: TRBD2
CDR3nt: TGTGCCACCAGGGCTAGCGGGGGAAGCGGTGACACAGATACGCAGTATTTT
CDR3aa: CATRASGGSGDTDTQYF

j_gene: TRBJ1-5
v_gene: TRBV7-9
d_gene: .
CDR3nt: TGTGCCAGCAGCTTAGATCTACCGTATCAGCCCCAGCATTTT
CDR3aa: CASSLDLPYQPQHF

j_gene: TRBJ1-4
v_gene: TRBV29-1
d_gene: .
CDR3nt: TGCAGCGCCGGAGGGACTGAAAAACTGTTTTTT
CDR3aa: CSAGGTEKLFF

j_gene: TRBJ2-7
v_gene: TRBV27
d_gene: .
CDR3nt: TGTGCCAGCAGTTCCTTAGACAGGCCCTACGAGCAGTACTTC
CDR3aa: CASSSLDRPYEQYF

j_gene: TRBJ2-1
v_gene: TRBV7-8
d_gene: .
CDR3nt: TGTGCCAGCAGCCTAACGACGTTCCGGGTGGAGCAGTTCTTC
CDR3aa: CASSLTTFRVEQFF

j_gene: TRBJ2-6
v_gene: TRBV10-3
d_gene: .
CDR3nt: TGTGCCATCAGTGGTTTAGGGGGCTCTGGGGCCAACGTCCTGACTTTC
CDR3aa: CAISGLGGSGANVLTF

j_gene: TRBJ1-2
v_gene: TRBV7-9
d_gene: TRBD1
CDR3nt: TGTGCCAGCAGCCCAGGGGGTTTTGGCTACACCTTC
CDR3aa: CASSPGGFGYTF

j_gene: TRBJ1-1
v_gene: TRBV4-1
d_gene: TRBD1
CDR3nt: TGCGCCAGCAGCCAAGGACAGGGGTGGATGAACACTGAAGCTTTCTTT
CDR3aa: CASSQGQGWMNTEAFF

j_gene: TRBJ1-3
v_gene: TRBV5-5
d_gene: .
CDR3nt: TGTGCCAGCAGCTTTCAGGGGTTCTCTGGAAACACCATATATTTT
CDR3aa: CASSFQGFSGNTIYF

j_gene: TRBJ2-2
v_gene: TRBV14
d_gene: .
CDR3nt: TGTGCCAGCAGCCAATCCGCCACGGCCGGGGAGCTGTTTTTT
CDR3aa: CASSQSATAGELFF

j_gene: TRBJ2-5
v_gene: TRBV7-3
d_gene: .
CDR3nt: TGTGCCAGCAGCCCTACAGGGGAGACCCAGTACTTC
CDR3aa: CASSPTGETQYF

j_gene: TRBJ1-2
v_gene: TRBV5-4
d_gene: .
CDR3nt: TGTGCCAGCAGCCCACCCGGGCGGGGGAATTATGGCTACACCTTC
CDR3aa: CASSPPGRGNYGYTF

j_gene: TRBJ2-1
v_gene: TRBV10-3
d_gene: .
CDR3nt: TGTGCCATCAGTGGGCACTGGACTGCAAATGAGCAGTTCTTC
CDR3aa: CAISGHWTANEQFF

j_gene: TRBJ1-4
v_gene: TRBV18
d_gene: TRBD1
CDR3nt: TGTGCCAGCTCACCACCCGACAGGGTATCGAATGAAAAACTGTTTTTT
CDR3aa: CASSPPDRVSNEKLFF

j_gene: TRBJ2-1
v_gene: TRBV9
d_gene: .
CDR3nt: TGTGCCAGCAGCGTCGGCGGAAAATCCTACAATGAGCAGTTCTTC
CDR3aa: CASSVGGKSYNEQFF

j_gene: TRBJ1-6
v_gene: TRBV6-1
d_gene: .
CDR3nt: TGTGCCAGCAGTCGGGACACCCTTCGGGATTCACCCCTCCACTTT
CDR3aa: CASSRDTLRDSPLHF

j_gene: TRBJ2-7
v_gene: TRBV14
d_gene: TRBD2
CDR3nt: TGTGCCAGCAGCCAAGATTATGCGGGAGGGCACTACGAGCAGTACTTC
CDR3aa: CASSQDYAGGHYEQYF

j_gene: TRBJ1-1
v_gene: TRBV7-9
d_gene: .
CDR3nt: TGTGCCAGCAGCTCCGTATCAGGGGCTTTCACTGAAGCTTTCTTT
CDR3aa: CASSSVSGAFTEAFF

j_gene: TRBJ1-1
v_gene: TRBV19
d_gene: .
CDR3nt: TGTGCCAGTAGTATCCGGCAGACAATGAACACTGAAGCTTTCTTT
CDR3aa: CASSIRQTMNTEAFF

j_gene: TRBJ2-7
v_gene: TRBV7-8
d_gene: .
CDR3nt: TGTGCCAGCGGAAAGGGGAAAGGCTACGAGCAGTACTTC
CDR3aa: CASGKGKGYEQYF

j_gene: TRBJ2-1
v_gene: TRBV5-4
d_gene: .
CDR3nt: TGTGCCAGCAGCTTAGGGACAAGGTATAGCTCCTACAATGAGCAGTTCTTC
CDR3aa: CASSLGTRYSSYNEQFF

j_gene: TRBJ1-4
v_gene: TRBV18
d_gene: .
CDR3nt: TGTGCCAGCTCACCAGGGGCTGATGAAAAACTGTTTTTT
CDR3aa: CASSPGADEKLFF

j_gene: TRBJ2-7
v_gene: TRBV9
d_gene: TRBD1
CDR3nt: TGTGCCAGCAGCGTAGCTGGGACAGGGAATTACGAGCAGTACTTC
CDR3aa: CASSVAGTGNYEQYF

j_gene: TRBJ1-1
v_gene: TRBV5-4
d_gene: .
CDR3nt: TGTGCCAGCAGCTTGGTAAACAGACAGAACACTGAAGCTTTCTTT
CDR3aa: CASSLVNRQNTEAFF

j_gene: TRBJ1-2
v_gene: TRBV27
d_gene: TRBD1
CDR3nt: TGTGCCACAGGTTTCCGGGACAGGCCATTCTATGGCTACACCTTC
CDR3aa: CATGFRDRPFYGYTF

j_gene: TRBJ1-2
v_gene: TRBV7-9
d_gene: TRBD1
CDR3nt: TGTGCCAGCAGCTCCGGGACAGGGCATTCATATGGCTACACCTTC
CDR3aa: CASSSGTGHSYGYTF

j_gene: TRBJ1-5
v_gene: TRBV2
d_gene: .
CDR3nt: TGTGCCAGCAGTGAGTTCAGGACAGAAATCTCGCATTTT
CDR3aa: CASSEFRTEISHF

j_gene: TRBJ2-3
v_gene: TRBV5-1
d_gene: .
CDR3nt: TGCGCCAGCAGTCCAAGGGGTTACGACACAGATACGCAGTATTTT
CDR3aa: CASSPRGYDTDTQYF

j_gene: TRBJ1-1
v_gene: TRBV11-1
d_gene: .
CDR3nt: TGTGCCAGCAGCCCATGGACAGAAGGCACGGACACTGAAGCTTTCTTT
CDR3aa: CASSPWTEGTDTEAFF

j_gene: TRBJ1-3
v_gene: TRBV29-1
d_gene: TRBD1
CDR3nt: TGCAGCGTTGAAGATCTACAGGGGGCAATTGGAAACACCATATATTTT
CDR3aa: CSVEDLQGAIGNTIYF

j_gene: TRBJ2-7
v_gene: TRBV7-9
d_gene: .
CDR3nt: TGTGCCAGCAGCTTAGGCAGTTACGAGCAGTACTTC
CDR3aa: CASSLGSYEQYF